The clone carrying this T cell receptor beta chain was counted a few times. CDR3 length: 14 residues. Germline V gene sequence: CDR1 SGHTA, CDR2 FQGTGA. Trimming left V 5 bases short and J 3 bases short, with 14 bases between. As to time point: patch test 1, 2 weeks after DPC sensitization. Noted treatment: therapeutic diphenylcyclopropenone sensitization with weekly scalp DPC. TCRdb re-called the RACE reads through MiXCR, storing one row per CDR3 protein. The sample has fewer than 100,000 distinct CDR3 sequences; 10% to 15% are singletons. The data are from a study of human T cells and chemical hapten exposure.

Here the sequenced sample was whole blood, taken in connection with sensitization to the hapten diphenylcyclopropenone (DPC). The clonotype was recovered from an older woman with alopecia areata. Some clones in this sample may be carry-over from other donors' samples. V is TRBV7-3 and J is TRBJ2-7; D call uncertain. CDR3 residues: CASSPRRSSYEQYF. CDR3 coding DNA: TGTGCCAGCAGCCCCCGCCGCTCAAGCTACGAGCAGTACTTC.